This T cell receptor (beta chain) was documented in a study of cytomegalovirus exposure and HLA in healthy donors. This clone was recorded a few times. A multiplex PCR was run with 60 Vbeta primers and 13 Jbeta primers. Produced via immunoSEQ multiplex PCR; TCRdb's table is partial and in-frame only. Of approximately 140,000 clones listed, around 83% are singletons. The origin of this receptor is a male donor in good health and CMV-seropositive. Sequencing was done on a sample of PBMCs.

Written as DNA, the CDR3 is TGCAGCGTCGTGGACAGGGGTGTACTCTACGAGCAGTACTTC. Protein product: CSVVDRGVLYEQYF. The chain combines TRBV29-1 with TRBJ2-7, with 9 bases lining up with TRBD1. The CDR3 runs 14 residues. In germline, CDR1 is SQVTM, CDR2 ANQGSEA. With V trimmed by 6 bases and J by 3 bases, 9 bases remained unmatched.